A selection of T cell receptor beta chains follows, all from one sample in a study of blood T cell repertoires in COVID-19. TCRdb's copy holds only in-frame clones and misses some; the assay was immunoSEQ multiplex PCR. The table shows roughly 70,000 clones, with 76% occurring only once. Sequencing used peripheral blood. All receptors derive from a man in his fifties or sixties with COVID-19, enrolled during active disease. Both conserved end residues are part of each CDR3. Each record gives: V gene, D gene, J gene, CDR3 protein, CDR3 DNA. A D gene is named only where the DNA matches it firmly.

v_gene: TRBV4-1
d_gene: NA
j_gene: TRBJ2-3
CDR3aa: CASSHQGGDTQYF
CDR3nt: TGCGCCAGCAGCCACCAAGGCGGGGATACGCAGTATTTT

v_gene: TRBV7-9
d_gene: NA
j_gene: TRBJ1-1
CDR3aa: CASRSGGNTEAFF
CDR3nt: TGTGCCAGCAGGTCGGGGGGGAACACTGAAGCTTTCTTT

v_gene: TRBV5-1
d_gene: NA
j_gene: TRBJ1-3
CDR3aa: CASSLGQDNTIYF
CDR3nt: TGCGCCAGCAGCTTGGGACAGGACAACACCATATATTTT

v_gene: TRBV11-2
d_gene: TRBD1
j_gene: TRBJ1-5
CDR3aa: CASSMGGQTSNQPQHF
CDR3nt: TGTGCCAGCAGCATGGGGGGACAGACTAGCAATCAGCCCCAGCATTTT

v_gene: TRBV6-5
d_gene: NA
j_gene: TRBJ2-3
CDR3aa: CASSSLTSTDTQYF
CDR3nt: TGTGCCAGCAGTTCTTTGACAAGCACAGATACGCAGTATTTT

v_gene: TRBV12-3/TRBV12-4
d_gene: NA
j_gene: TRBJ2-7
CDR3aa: CASSPLSEQYF
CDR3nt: TGTGCCAGCAGTCCCCTAAGCGAGCAGTACTTC

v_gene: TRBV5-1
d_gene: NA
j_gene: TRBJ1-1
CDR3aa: CATKEEGANTEAFF
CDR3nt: TGCGCCACCAAAGAGGAAGGGGCAAACACTGAAGCTTTCTTT

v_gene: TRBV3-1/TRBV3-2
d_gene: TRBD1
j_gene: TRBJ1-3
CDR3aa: CASSSRDRAGNTIYF
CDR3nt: TGTGCCAGCAGCTCGCGGGACAGGGCTGGAAACACCATATATTTT

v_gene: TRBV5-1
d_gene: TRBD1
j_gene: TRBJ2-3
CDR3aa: CASSLEGQGEDTQYF
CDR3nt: TGCGCCAGCAGCTTGGAAGGACAGGGTGAAGATACGCAGTATTTT

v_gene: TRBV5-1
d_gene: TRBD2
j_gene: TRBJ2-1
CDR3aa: CASSLTAYPAGGSYNEQFF
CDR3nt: TGCGCCAGCAGCCTAACGGCCTATCCAGCGGGGGGCTCCTACAATGAGCAGTTCTTC

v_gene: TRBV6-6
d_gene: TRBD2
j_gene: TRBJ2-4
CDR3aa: CASAGGENIQYF
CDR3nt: TGTGCCAGCGCGGGAGGAGAAAACATTCAGTACTTC

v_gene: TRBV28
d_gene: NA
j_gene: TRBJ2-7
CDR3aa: CASSLEYSSYEQYF
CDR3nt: TGTGCCAGCAGTTTAGAGTACAGCTCCTACGAGCAGTACTTC